The clone carrying this T cell receptor beta chain has a count of ten or more. Its antigen is unidentified. This CDR3 spans 15 amino acids. V gave up 4 bases and J gave up 4 bases; unmatched junction bases: 7. Germline V gene sequence: CDR1 SGHRS, CDR2 YFSETQ. This sample stems from a study of CD8+CD57+ T cells in acquired aplastic anemia. Looking at the study overall: Recorded DNA amounts for sorted CD4+ and CD8+ cells had an average of roughly 3.4 ug.

It was genomic DNA that served as the template for profiling TCR beta VDJ and CDR3. Via MiXCR, TCRdb re-called the reads, giving one row per CDR3 protein. Of some 170,000 distinct CDR3 sequences detected, 40% to 55% appear once; the ten largest clones hold approximately 1%. All patients picked for sequencing had shown, by flow cytometry, an expansion of CD8+CD57+ cells. Study-wide points: There were over 25 CD8+ CDR3 sequences that occurred in both patients and controls.

This receptor was identified in a human donor with aplastic anemia. Sequencing was carried out using sorted CD4+, CD8+, or CD8+CD57+ T cells (not recorded which) from PBMCs. The chain has TRBV5-1 and TRBJ2-5, with 10 bases matching TRBD2. The CDR3 nucleotides are TGCGCCAGCAGCCCAAGCGGGGGGGCGGTAGAGACCCAGTACTTC. Translating it yields CASSPSGGAVETQYF. The whole variable domain, filled in from reference TRBV5-1 and TRBJ2-5, reads KAGVTQTPRYLIKTRGQQVTLSCSPISGHRSVSWYQQTPGQGLQFLFEYFSETQRNKGNFPGRFSGRQFSNSRSEMNVSTLELGDSALYLCASSPSGGAVETQYFGPGTRLLVL.